This is a list of T cell receptor beta chains from one sample in a study of lymphopenia after photon versus proton radiotherapy. Generated by immunoSEQ multiplex PCR, the TCRdb table keeps only in-frame clones and is missing some. Here the sample spans about 70,000 clones, over 80% being singletons. The source material was peripheral blood, sampled from a patient treated with proton-based radiotherapy. All receptors derive from an elderly man with esophageal cancer. Each CDR3 is given with its conserved first and last residue. The D gene is left open where the match is weak. Some rows mark clone size as missing; the rest say once, few, many or name a class of expanded clone.

J gene,clone size,D gene,V gene,CDR3 length,CDR3 DNA,CDR3 protein
TRBJ2-2,.,TRBD2,TRBV5-4,17,TGTGCCAGCCGCCCTAAGGGCGGGAGGGACCACACCGGGGAGCTGTTTTTT,CASRPKGGRDHTGELFF
TRBJ1-6,once,TRBD1,TRBV2,14,TGTGCCAGTTATTTGGACAGGGGGGATTCACCCCTCCACTTT,CASYLDRGDSPLHF
TRBJ2-5,.,TRBD1,TRBV4-3,15,TGCGCCAGCAGCCAATCTTTCGGGACAGGGAGGACCCAGTACTTC,CASSQSFGTGRTQYF
TRBJ2-7,.,TRBD1,TRBV19,15,TGTGCCAGTACCTATGGGGACAGGGCGACCTACGAGCAGTACTTC,CASTYGDRATYEQYF
TRBJ2-7,.,.,TRBV5-1,13,TGCGCCAGCAGCTTGGTAGGGTCCTACGAGCAGTACTTC,CASSLVGSYEQYF
TRBJ2-5,once,.,TRBV5-6,12,TGTGCCAGCAGCTTGTTAACTGAGACCCAGTACTTC,CASSLLTETQYF
TRBJ2-5,.,TRBD2,TRBV19,16,TGTGCCAGTAGTCTGGGACTAGCGGGGGGGCAGGAGACCCAGTACTTC,CASSLGLAGGQETQYF
TRBJ2-5,once,.,TRBV25-1,16,TGTGCCAGCAGTGATTTGGGCAGGGAGTTGACGGAGACCCAGTACTTC,CASSDLGRELTETQYF
TRBJ2-5,once,TRBD1,TRBV27,13,TGTGCCAGCAAGAGACAGGGCCAAGAGACCCAGTACTTC,CASKRQGQETQYF
TRBJ2-1,.,.,TRBV11-3,14,TGTGCCAGCAGCTTAGGTCGGGCGGGTGTTGAGCAGTTCTTC,CASSLGRAGVEQFF
TRBJ2-7,.,.,TRBV4-3,15,TGCGCCAGCAGCCAAGGGGGCGGGGGCTACCACGAGCAGTACTTC,CASSQGGGGYHEQYF
TRBJ2-7,.,.,TRBV18,15,TGTGCCAGCTCACCTCCCGGGACCGTTTCCTACGAGCAGTACTTC,CASSPPGTVSYEQYF
TRBJ1-1,.,.,TRBV6-1,13,TGTGCCAGCAGCCCACAGGGGAACACTGAAGCTTTCTTT,CASSPQGNTEAFF
TRBJ2-7,.,.,TRBV2,13,TGTGCCAGCGTGCTGTCCCCTCCTTTTCAGCAGTACTTC,CASVLSPPFQQYF
TRBJ1-1,.,TRBD1,TRBV19,14,TGTGCCAGTAGTTCGACAGGGCGGAACACTGAAGCTTTCTTT,CASSSTGRNTEAFF
TRBJ1-5,.,.,TRBV19,14,TGTGCCAGTAGTATCACAGGGTTAGGTCAGCCCCAGCATTTT,CASSITGLGQPQHF
TRBJ2-7,.,TRBD1,TRBV6-5,14,TGTGCCAGCAGTTACGTAGGGACAGGGTTGGCGCAGTACTTC,CASSYVGTGLAQYF
TRBJ2-5,.,.,TRBV11-2,12,TGTGCCAGCAGCTGGGGGAGAGAGACCCAGTACTTC,CASSWGRETQYF
TRBJ1-1,few,.,TRBV2,15,TGTGCCAGCCGCGCCGTACGGGTTAGTGGCACTGAAGCTTTCTTT,CASRAVRVSGTEAFF
TRBJ2-2,.,.,TRBV11-2,12,TGTGCCAGCAGCTTTAAGGGGGGGGAGCTGTTTTTT,CASSFKGGELFF
TRBJ2-3,once,TRBD2,TRBV18,16,TGTGCCAGCTCACCTCCCGGGACTAGCGGGAGAGATACGCAGTATTTT,CASSPPGTSGRDTQYF
TRBJ2-2,.,.,TRBV5-1,13,TGCGCCAGCAGCTTGGCGGAGGCTCGGGAGCTGTTTTTT,CASSLAEARELFF